One and the same sample provided the 28 T cell receptor beta chains below, sequenced in a study of shared T cell receptors in the human thymus. Produced via immunoSEQ multiplex PCR; TCRdb's table is partial and in-frame only. This table holds almost 550,000 clones, around 78% found once. The same data also went into a second study, on human thymus T cells.

Sequencing was done on a sample of thymocytes. All receptors come from a boy younger than two with a congenital heart defect.

This chain connects TRBV29-1 to TRBJ1-2, with TRBD1 matching over 7 bases. The J segment lost 5 bases and the V segment lost 2 bases, leaving 11 bases of the junction unmatched. The CDR3 totals 15 residues. CDR1 is SQVTM, CDR2 ANQGSEA, per germline. The CDR3 protein is CSVERVGQSEYGYTF. The CDR3 DNA reads as TGCAGCGTTGAACGGGTGGGACAGTCGGAATATGGCTACACCTTC.

CDR3 coding DNA: TGTGCCAGCAGTCCCCACGGGTGGGGAAACACCATATATTTT. It is translated as CASSPHGWGNTIYF. The V gene is TRBV27, the J gene TRBJ1-3; D ambiguous. The length of the CDR3 is 14 residues. V was shortened by 5 bases and J by 4 bases, with 12 bases between the two germline ends. CDR1 is MNHEY, CDR2 SMNVEV, per germline (reference sequence).

The V and J genes are TRBV11-3 and TRBJ2-1; a possible D gene is TRBD1 (5 bases). CDR1 is SGHNT, CDR2 YENEEA, per germline. Trimming took 5 bases from V and 4 from J, leaving 18 bases between them. The CDR3 contains 16 residues. CDR3 DNA sequence: TGTGCCAGCAGCCCCTACAGGCCCCGACCTTACAATGAGCAGTTCTTC. This translates into CASSPYRPRPYNEQFF.

This chain connects TRBV4-3 to TRBJ2-2; weak D call: TRBD2 (6 bases). V lost 1 base and J lost 3, with 15 bases in between. Germline loops: CDR1 LGHNA, CDR2 YSLEER. The length of the CDR3 is 17 residues. The CDR3 region is CASSQVIPDYDTGELFF. CDR3 coding DNA: TGCGCCAGCAGCCAAGTAATTCCGGACTACGACACCGGGGAGCTGTTTTTT.

The genes are TRBV7-8 and TRBJ1-4; D is uncertain. Looked up from germline, CDR1 is SGHVS and CDR2 is FQNEAQ. V was trimmed by 1 base and J by 8 bases, leaving 11 bases between them. The CDR3 is 14 residues long. For the CDR3, the DNA is TGTGCCAGCAGCTTAGAGGTCCGGCGGGAAAAACTGTTTTTT. Encoded protein: CASSLEVRREKLFF.

This clone occurred a few times. The V and J genes are TRBV19 and TRBJ2-1; 11 bases are a match to TRBD1. Germline V lookup: CDR1 LNHDA, CDR2 SQIVND (reference sequence). The CDR3 sequence is 15 residues long. Trimming at V came to 6 bases and at J to 8 bases, leaving 9 bases not matched to a gene. The CDR3 sequence: CASRRDRGTGHEQFF. DNA of the CDR3: TGTGCCAGTAGAAGGGACAGGGGGACGGGGCATGAGCAGTTCTTC. The complete variable domain, with remaining parts taken from reference TRBV19 and TRBJ2-1, reads DGGITQSPKYLFRKEGQNVTLSCEQNLNHDAMYWYRQDPGQGLRLIYYSQIVNDFQKGDIAEGYSVSREKKESFPLTVTSAQKNPTAFYLCASRRDRGTGHEQFFGPGTRLTVL.

This chain uses TRBV10-1 with TRBJ2-3, with 11 bases that match TRBD2. The CDR3 is 15 residues long. In germline, CDR1 is WNHNN, CDR2 SYGVQD (reference sequence). V lost 0 bases, J lost 11 bases, and 7 bases stayed unmatched. The CDR3 sequence: CASSESGSGRAKQYF. Written as DNA, the CDR3 is TGCGCCAGCAGTGAGTCGGGTAGCGGGAGGGCCAAGCAGTATTTT.

The gene calls are TRBV7-6 and TRBJ2-5, with a possible D match to TRBD2 (5 bases). V lost 4 bases and J 2 bases, leaving 23 bases between the germline ends. This CDR3 is 18 amino acids long. Germline CDR1 is SGHVS and CDR2 is FNYEAQ. CDR3 sequence reads: CASSSRPEEHVGQETQYF. The CDR3 coding sequence is TGTGCCAGCAGCTCCCGCCCGGAGGAACATGTAGGGCAAGAGACCCAGTACTTC. Supplemented by reference TRBV7-6 and TRBJ2-5, the full variable domain reads GAGVSQSPRYKVTKRGQDVALRCDPISGHVSLYWYRQALGQGPEFLTYFNYEAQQDKSGLPNDRFSAERPEGSISTLTIQRTEQRDSAMYRCASSSRPEEHVGQETQYFGPGTRLLVL.

This clone was detected only a few times. The V gene is TRBV6-6, the J gene TRBJ1-2; D is unresolved. This CDR3 is 13 amino acids long. V dropped 6 bases and J dropped 4 bases, with 12 bases sitting between them. The germline V gene has CDR1 MNHNY and CDR2 SVGAGI (reference sequence). In DNA, the CDR3 is TGTGCCAGCAGGCACATGTACCTCTATGGCTACACCTTC. Translation gives CASRHMYLYGYTF.

V and J are TRBV5-4 and TRBJ2-1, with TRBD2 matching 9 bases. V was pared by 2 bases and J by 5 bases, with 8 bases of the junction left unmatched. CDR1 and CDR2 from the germline V gene are SGHNT and YYREEE (reference sequence). This CDR3 comprises 16 residues. CDR3 nucleotide sequence: TGTGCCAGCAGCTTAATACGGGCGGGAGGGGACAATGAGCAGTTCTTC. As protein: CASSLIRAGGDNEQFF.

The chain has TRBV6-1 and TRBJ1-1; D perhaps matches TRBD1 (6 bases). This CDR3 comprises 13 residues. V lost 7 bases to trimming and J lost 4 bases, with 13 bases between them. Per the germline V gene, CDR1 is MNHNS and CDR2 is SASEGT. CDR3 in amino acids: CASTGGPGTEAFF. In DNA form, the CDR3 reads TGTGCCAGCACGGGGGGGCCGGGCACTGAAGCTTTCTTT.

This clone was seen a few times. The chain combines TRBV28 with TRBJ2-7; TRBD1 matches at 7 bases. The CDR3 has 21 amino acids. Trimming removed 5 bases from V and 5 bases from J; junction bases left unmatched: 30. Germline V gene lookup returns CDR1 MDHEN and CDR2 SYDVKM. The CDR3, as DNA: TGTGCCAGCAGTCCCCGCATATCCTCCAATCCCCCGGGACAGAGGTCGAACGAGCAGTACTTC. Translation: CASSPRISSNPPGQRSNEQYF.

The genes are TRBV5-1 and TRBJ2-2; 7 bases line up with TRBD2. Germline values: CDR1 SGHRS, CDR2 YFSETQ. This CDR3 is built from 16 residues. The V and J ends lost 4 bases and 6 bases, in that order; junction bases with no gene match: 12. This chain's CDR3 is CASSAYGGGQPGELFF. The CDR3 coding sequence is TGCGCCAGCAGCGCCTACGGGGGAGGGCAGCCCGGGGAGCTGTTTTTT.

The chain couples TRBV18 to TRBJ2-3, with a tentative D call TRBD2 (6 bases). V lost 2 bases to trimming and J lost 3 bases, with 12 bases between them. Germline assignment: CDR1 KGHSH and CDR2 LQKENI. The CDR3 length is 15 residues. The CDR3 here is CASSPKGRITDTQYF. The CDR3 DNA reads TGTGCCAGCTCACCAAAGGGGAGGATTACAGATACGCAGTATTTT.

This chain joins TRBV27 and TRBJ2-7; TRBD2 matches at 7 bases. V was clipped by 2 bases and J by 6 bases; unmatched bases: 7. Looked up from germline, CDR1 is MNHEY and CDR2 is SMNVEV (reference sequence). This CDR3 is built from 14 residues. CDR3 DNA sequence: TGTGCCAGCAGTTTACTAGCGGTAAACCGCGAGCAGTACTTC. Its protein is CASSLLAVNREQYF.

The chain has TRBV4-3 and TRBJ2-7; 9 bases agree with TRBD2. Unmatched junction bases numbered 5, after V lost 0 bases and J lost 2 bases. Germline V gene lookup returns CDR1 LGHNA and CDR2 YSLEER. The CDR3 has 16 amino acids. CDR3 sequence (DNA): TGCGCCAGCAGCCAAGACGGCCTAGCGGGAACCTACGAGCAGTACTTC. It is translated as CASSQDGLAGTYEQYF.

This clone has a handful of counts. The chain combines TRBV5-6 with TRBJ2-2, with D possibly being TRBD1 (5 bases). Germline V gives CDR1 SGHDT, CDR2 YYEEEE. V dropped 2 bases and J dropped 4 bases, with 21 bases sitting between them. CDR3 length: 18 residues. CDR3 sequence (DNA): TGTGCCAGCAGCTTAGCAGGGCGTCCTACGCTGACCACCGGGGAGCTGTTTTTT. Residues: CASSLAGRPTLTTGELFF.

The V call is TRBV11-3, the J call TRBJ2-5; D ambiguous. There are 14 residues in the CDR3. V lost 0 bases, J lost 2 bases, and 7 bases lay in between. Germline CDR1 and CDR2: SGHNT and YENEEA. CDR3 amino acids: CASSLDYPQETQYF. CDR3 nucleotides: TGTGCCAGCAGCTTAGACTACCCTCAAGAGACCCAGTACTTC.

The chain uses TRBV27 and TRBJ2-1; TRBD2 aligns across 14 bases. V dropped 5 bases and J dropped 3; count of bases not matched to a gene: 6. CDR3 length: 17 residues. CDR1 and CDR2 (germline): MNHEY, SMNVEV (reference sequence). The DNA of the CDR3 is TGTGCCAGCAGTACGGGACTAGCGGGAGCTATCTACAATGAGCAGTTCTTC. It is translated as CASSTGLAGAIYNEQFF.

V usage is TRBV7-6 and J usage is TRBJ2-7; D is perhaps TRBD1 (6 bases). CDR3 length: 14 residues. Germline-derived CDR1 and CDR2 are SGHVS and FNYEAQ. The V end lost 5 bases, the J end lost 2 bases, and 13 bases lay between the germline ends. CDR3 loop: CASSPGVVTYEQYF. The DNA for the CDR3 is TGTGCCAGCAGCCCAGGGGTCGTAACCTACGAGCAGTACTTC.

The chain combines TRBV6-1 with TRBJ2-5, with 7 positions matching TRBD2. CDR3 length: 16 amino acids. The germline gives CDR1 MNHNS, CDR2 SASEGT. V lost 4 bases and J lost 2; bases outside the gene matches: 10. The CDR3 DNA reads TGTGCCAGCAGTGCCCGGGGTAGCGGGCCTCAAGAGACCCAGTACTTC. It encodes CASSARGSGPQETQYF.

The chain carries TRBV19 and TRBJ1-1; TRBD1 agrees at 7 bases. The germline CDR1 and CDR2 sequences are LNHDA and SQIVND (reference sequence). The CDR3 totals 14 residues. Trimming cost V 5 bases and J 4 bases; bases outside gene matches: 7. As DNA, the CDR3 is TGTGCCAGTAGTCGGTCAGGGGGTTGCACTGAAGCTTTCTTT. It translates to CASSRSGGCTEAFF.

J is TRBJ2-1 and V is TRBV6-6, with 10 bases fitting TRBD2. Trimming removed 8 bases from V and 8 bases from J; junction bases left unmatched: 9. Germline V gives CDR1 MNHNY, CDR2 SVGAGI (reference sequence). There are 14 residues in the CDR3. As DNA, the CDR3 is TGTGCCAGCCGGCCTAGCGGGAGATGGGATGAGCAGTTCTTC. Translating gives CASRPSGRWDEQFF.

V and J are TRBV9 and TRBJ2-7, with D tentatively TRBD2 (6 bases). Deletions cut 0 bases from V and 5 bases from J, with 15 bases between. The CDR3 is 15 amino acids. The germline CDR1 and CDR2 sequences are SGDLS and YYNGEE. CDR3 protein: CASSVGDLALDEQYF. Here the CDR3 DNA reads TGTGCCAGCAGCGTAGGGGATCTAGCGTTGGACGAGCAGTACTTC.

The rearrangement uses TRBV4-1 and TRBJ2-3; the match to TRBD2 covers 15 bases. The CDR3 sequence is 18 residues long. The trim removed 1 base at V and 6 bases at J, leaving 8 bases unmatched. The V gene's germline CDR1 is MGHRA and CDR2 YSYEKL. In DNA, the CDR3 is TGCGCCAGCAGCCAAGTATGGACTAGCGGGAGGGGAGGGGATACGCAGTATTTT. It translates to CASSQVWTSGRGGDTQYF.

The chain employs TRBV19 and TRBJ2-1, with 8 bases lining up with TRBD1. Germline V gene lookup returns CDR1 LNHDA and CDR2 SQIVND (reference sequence). Trimming took 4 bases from V and 8 from J; bases not matched to a gene: 10. The CDR3 length is 15 residues. The CDR3 coding sequence is TGTGCCAGTAGTACCGTCTCGGACAGGGCCGATGAGCAGTTCTTC. Its protein product is CASSTVSDRADEQFF.

This clone has a handful of counts. The chain is built from TRBV27 and TRBJ2-5; TRBD2 might be the D (6 bases). Germline loops: CDR1 MNHEY, CDR2 SMNVEV (reference sequence). This CDR3 region has 14 residues. Deletions cut 5 bases from V and 2 bases from J, with 12 bases between. DNA of the CDR3: TGTGCCAGCAGTAAAACTAGCATGCAAGAGACCCAGTACTTC. It is translated as CASSKTSMQETQYF.

The rearrangement uses TRBV25-1 and TRBJ1-1; the D gene is possibly TRBD1 (5 bases). The germline V and J ends were trimmed by 8 bases and 3 bases, with 10 bases remaining between them. Germline V CDR1 and CDR2: MGHDK, SYGVNS. CDR3 length equals 12 residues. The CDR3 bases are TGTGCCAGCGGTTCAGGGCACACTGAAGCTTTCTTT. Amino acid sequence: CASGSGHTEAFF.